Each of the 7 T cell receptor beta chains below was sequenced from the same sample in a study of cytomegalovirus exposure and HLA in healthy donors. A multiplex PCR was run with 60 Vbeta primers and 13 Jbeta primers. Profiling relied on immunoSEQ multiplex PCR, and the TCRdb table lists in-frame clones only, not all of them. Among 150,000 to 200,000 clones listed, around three quarters were seen once. Sequenced sample: PBMCs. The origin of the receptors is a woman between 35 and 50 years old in good health and CMV-seronegative.

This clone was seen a single time. This chain joins TRBV5-1 and TRBJ2-5; D perhaps matches TRBD1 (6 bases). This CDR3 spans 13 amino acids. The germline gives CDR1 SGHRS, CDR2 YFSETQ. V dropped 1 base and J dropped 4 bases, with 8 bases sitting between them. CDR3 DNA: TGCGCCAGCAGCTTGTTGACAGGAGAGACCCAGTACTTC. Its translation: CASSLLTGETQYF. The complete variable domain, with remaining parts taken from reference TRBV5-1 and TRBJ2-5, reads KAGVTQTPRYLIKTRGQQVTLSCSPISGHRSVSWYQQTPGQGLQFLFEYFSETQRNKGNFPGRFSGRQFSNSRSEMNVSTLELGDSALYLCASSLLTGETQYFGPGTRLLVL.

The V call is TRBV5-1, the J call TRBJ1-1; D may be TRBD1 (5 bases). V lost 7 bases to trimming and J lost 1 base, with 17 bases between them. The germline gives CDR1 SGHRS, CDR2 YFSETQ. The CDR3 contains 15 residues. CDR3 bases: TGCGCCAGCCAACAAGCGATAGGACAGAACACTGAAGCTTTCTTT. This codes for CASQQAIGQNTEAFF.

The chain is built from TRBV30 and TRBJ2-7; TRBD1 matches 9 bases. The V and J ends lost 4 bases and 1 base, in that order; junction bases with no gene match: 8. The germline V gene has CDR1 GTSNPN and CDR2 SVGIG (reference sequence). The CDR3 loop spans 15 amino acids. CDR3 amino acids: CAWTNRDRESYEQYF. CDR3 DNA sequence: TGTGCCTGGACTAACCGGGACAGGGAATCCTACGAGCAGTACTTC.

The V and J genes are TRBV6-1 and TRBJ2-2; TRBD1 aligns across 8 bases. Trimming removed 6 bases from V and 4 bases from J; junction bases left unmatched: 7. Germline loops: CDR1 MNHNS, CDR2 SASEGT. CDR3 length equals 15 residues. The CDR3 DNA reads as TGTGCCAGCAGAAAAACAGGGGGAACCACCGGGGAGCTGTTTTTT. Its translation is CASRKTGGTTGELFF.

This chain links TRBV7-6 with TRBJ2-1; 10 bases agree with TRBD2. CDR3 size: 12 residues. From germline, CDR1 is SGHVS and CDR2 FNYEAQ. V trimming: 10 bases; J trimming: 7 bases; junction bases outside the gene matches: 4. CDR3 sequence reads: CATSGRGNEQFF. CDR3 sequence (DNA): TGTGCCACTAGCGGGAGAGGAAATGAGCAGTTCTTC. Variable domain in full (rest from reference TRBV7-6 and TRBJ2-1): GAGVSQSPRYKVTKRGQDVALRCDPISGHVSLYWYRQALGQGPEFLTYFNYEAQQDKSGLPNDRFSAERPEGSISTLTIQRTEQRDSAMYRCATSGRGNEQFFGPGTRLTVL.

The V and J genes are TRBV4-2 and TRBJ1-2; D unclear. The CDR3 contains 15 residues. Germline CDR1 LGHNA, CDR2 YNFKEQ. V was pared by 0 bases and J by 4 bases, with 12 bases between. CDR3 region: CASSQDEESTYGYTF. CDR3 nucleotides: TGTGCCAGCAGCCAAGATGAAGAAAGCACCTATGGCTACACCTTC.

The genes are TRBV5-5 and TRBJ1-2; TRBD1 matches at 11 bases. CDR3 length: 14 amino acids. CDR1 is SGHKS and CDR2 is YYEKEE in the germline V gene (reference sequence). Trimming cost V 6 bases and J 3 bases; bases outside gene matches: 4. CDR3 bases: TGTGCCAGCACGGGGACAGGGGGGGACTATGGCTACACCTTC. This encodes CASTGTGGDYGYTF.